Listed here are 29 T cell receptor beta chains from one sample, sequenced in a study of cytomegalovirus exposure and HLA in healthy donors. The PCR ran on 60 Vbeta and 13 Jbeta primers. Repertoires were generated with immunoSEQ multiplex PCR, while TCRdb's copy carries only in-frame clones and drops some. Of some 90,000 clones in the sample, 81% were seen once. Material: PBMCs. The receptors come from a woman in her 70s in good health and CMV-seropositive.

This clone was found a few times. The CDR3 nucleotides are TGTGCCAGCAGTTCGGGACAGGGATGGCAGCCCCAGCATTTT. Translating it yields CASSSGQGWQPQHF. The gene calls are TRBV7-2 and TRBJ1-5, with 9 bases matching TRBD1. The germline CDR1 and CDR2 sequences are SGHTA and FQGNSA. V lost 6 bases, J lost 7 bases, and 7 bases stayed unmatched. The CDR3 consists of 14 residues.

The chain has TRBV5-1 and TRBJ1-1; no reliable D call. There are 15 residues in the CDR3. The V gene's germline CDR1 is SGHRS and CDR2 YFSETQ. Trimming cost V 4 bases and J 0 bases, with 13 bases left between them. The chain's CDR3 is CASSPERGLNTEAFF. CDR3 DNA sequence: TGCGCCAGCAGCCCCGAACGAGGGCTGAACACTGAAGCTTTCTTT.

The DNA of the CDR3 is TGTGCCAGTAGTATGTGGGAGGCGGGGACCCAGTACTTC. Protein product: CASSMWEAGTQYF. The rearrangement joins TRBV19 to TRBJ2-5; D might be TRBD2 (6 bases). The CDR3 consists of 13 residues. Germline CDR1 reads LNHDA; CDR2 reads SQIVND (reference sequence). V shed 3 bases and J shed 7 bases, with 12 bases lying between them. Supplemented by reference TRBV19 and TRBJ2-5, the full variable domain reads DGGITQSPKYLFRKEGQNVTLSCEQNLNHDAMYWYRQDPGQGLRLIYYSQIVNDFQKGDIAEGYSVSREKKESFPLTVTSAQKNPTAFYLCASSMWEAGTQYFGPGTRLLVL.

The rearrangement uses TRBV4-2 and TRBJ1-3, with unresolved D. The V end lost 3 bases, the J end lost 7 bases, and 13 bases lay between the germline ends. The CDR3 sequence is 14 residues long. Germline V gives CDR1 LGHNA, CDR2 YNFKEQ. The CDR3 reads CASSHAREVNTIYF. CDR3 nucleotides: TGTGCCAGCAGCCACGCTAGGGAGGTGAACACCATATATTTT.

The V gene is TRBV7-2, the J gene TRBJ2-7; 9 positions match TRBD2. With 5 bases clipped from V and 0 bases from J, the junction kept 8 bases outside the gene matches. The CDR3 loop spans 16 amino acids. The germline V gene has CDR1 SGHTA and CDR2 FQGNSA. The CDR3 here is CASSRVTSGGSYEQYF. The DNA for the CDR3 is TGTGCCAGCAGCCGAGTGACTAGCGGTGGCTCCTACGAGCAGTACTTC.

The chain recombines TRBV14 with TRBJ1-2; D may be TRBD1 (6 bases). Trimming cost V 3 bases and J 3 bases, with 11 bases left between them. This CDR3 has 14 residues. Germline values: CDR1 SGHDN, CDR2 FVKESK. CDR3: CASSQGAWYYGYTF. The CDR3 DNA sequence: TGTGCCAGCAGCCAGGGGGCCTGGTACTATGGCTACACCTTC.

This clone was counted once. CDR3 bases: TGTGCCACCAGCAGAGGACCAGGGGCGCCTGAAGCTTTCTTT. Its protein is CATSRGPGAPEAFF. V is TRBV15 and J is TRBJ1-1, with a possible D match to TRBD1 (6 bases). From germline, CDR1 is LNHNV and CDR2 YYDKDF (reference sequence). The CDR3 runs 14 residues. The V and J ends lost 1 base and 6 bases respectively, with 12 bases between them.

The CDR3 bases are TGCAGTGCTAGTAAAGAGACCCAGTACTTC. Translated: CSASKETQYF. V gene TRBV20-1 combines with J gene TRBJ2-5; D is ambiguous. The germline V gene has CDR1 DFQATT and CDR2 SNEGSKA (reference sequence). This CDR3 region has 10 residues. Trimming left V 3 bases short and J 3 bases short, with 2 bases between.

The chain uses TRBV7-2 and TRBJ2-3; a weak D match, TRBD2 (6 bases). The CDR3 sequence is 16 residues long. Trimming removed 5 bases from V and 4 bases from J, with 19 bases in between. Germline V gene sequence: CDR1 SGHTA, CDR2 FQGNSA. The CDR3 loop reads CASSEGLARLPDTQYF. The CDR3 DNA is TGTGCCAGCAGCGAGGGGCTAGCGAGGCTTCCAGATACGCAGTATTTT.

The genes are TRBV28 and TRBJ2-7, with 10 bases identical to TRBD2. The germline V gene encodes CDR1 MDHEN and CDR2 SYDVKM. This CDR3 comprises 15 residues. V lost 1 base, J lost 4 bases, and 4 bases stayed unmatched. Here the CDR3 reads CASSLFGTSVYEQYF. The CDR3 DNA is TGTGCCAGCAGTTTATTCGGGACTAGCGTTTACGAGCAGTACTTC. Supplemented by reference TRBV28 and TRBJ2-7, the full variable domain reads DVKVTQSSRYLVKRTGEKVFLECVQDMDHENMFWYRQDPGLGLRLIYFSYDVKMKEKGDIPEGYSVSREKKERFSLILESASTNQTSMYLCASSLFGTSVYEQYFGPGTRLTVT.

This chain links TRBV7-2 with TRBJ1-6; TRBD1 aligns across 9 bases. The CDR3 extends over 19 amino acids. Germline V gives CDR1 SGHTA, CDR2 FQGNSA. Trimming cost V 0 bases and J 0 bases; bases outside gene matches: 6. The CDR3 here is CASSLAVQGASSYNSPLHF. CDR3 coding DNA: TGTGCCAGCAGCTTAGCGGTACAGGGGGCGAGCTCCTATAATTCACCCCTCCACTTT.

This clone was detected only a few times. V and J are TRBV19 and TRBJ2-7; 9 bases map to TRBD1. The CDR3 extends over 16 amino acids. Trimming cost V 2 bases and J 3 bases; bases outside gene matches: 8. Germline V gene lookup returns CDR1 LNHDA and CDR2 SQIVND (reference sequence). The CDR3 region is CASSINLQGAYYEQYF. The CDR3 DNA is TGTGCCAGTAGTATAAATCTACAGGGGGCCTACTACGAGCAGTACTTC.

The chain combines TRBV19 with TRBJ2-7; tentatively, D is TRBD2 (6 bases). The CDR3 has 13 residues. Per germline, CDR1 LNHDA and CDR2 SQIVND (reference sequence). Deletions cut 3 bases from V and 3 bases from J, with 9 bases between. The CDR3 DNA reads as TGTGCCAGTAGTATCAGGAGGGGCTACGAGCAGTACTTC. It encodes CASSIRRGYEQYF.

The chain joins TRBV30 to TRBJ2-1; D unclear. From germline, CDR1 is GTSNPN and CDR2 SVGIG (reference sequence). The V end lost 3 bases, the J end lost 7 bases, and 13 bases lay between the germline ends. The CDR3 has 13 residues. Here the CDR3 reads CAWSALVENEQFF. CDR3 coding DNA: TGTGCCTGGAGCGCACTTGTAGAGAATGAGCAGTTCTTC.

This clone is large. V gene TRBV27 combines with J gene TRBJ2-7; tentative D call: TRBD2 (5 bases). This CDR3 region has 13 residues. CDR1 is MNHEY, CDR2 SMNVEV, per germline (reference sequence). Trimming removed 6 bases from V and 6 bases from J, with 15 bases in between. The DNA for the CDR3 is TGTGCCAGCAGCCCGACCGTTGCGGGCGAGCAGTACTTC. This sequence encodes CASSPTVAGEQYF.

V and J are TRBV19 and TRBJ2-1; 7 nucleotides match TRBD2. The V and J ends lost 8 bases and 0 bases, in that order; junction bases with no gene match: 4. The CDR3 extends over 14 amino acids. Germline CDR1 reads LNHDA; CDR2 reads SQIVND (reference sequence). The CDR3 DNA is TGTGCCAGTGCAGGGAGGGACTCCTACAATGAGCAGTTCTTC. Its translation: CASAGRDSYNEQFF.

The chain has TRBV29-1 and TRBJ1-1, with 7 bases matching TRBD1. Trimming at V came to 2 bases and at J to 6 bases, leaving 6 bases not matched to a gene. Germline CDR1 is SQVTM and CDR2 is ANQGSEA. This CDR3 contains 13 residues. The CDR3 region is CSVERRTGAEAFF. CDR3 sequence (DNA): TGCAGCGTTGAAAGGAGAACAGGGGCTGAAGCTTTCTTT.

The chain recombines TRBV7-9 with TRBJ2-1; 7 bases line up with TRBD2. Trimming at V came to 2 bases and at J to 0 bases, leaving 10 bases not matched to a gene. CDR1 is SEHNR, CDR2 FQNEAQ, per germline (reference sequence). This CDR3 contains 18 residues. The CDR3 sequence: CASSLRAGVAISYNEQFF. DNA for the CDR3: TGTGCCAGCAGCTTACGGGCGGGAGTAGCCATCTCCTACAATGAGCAGTTCTTC.

In nucleotides, the CDR3 is TGTGCCAGCAGTCTCACCGGGACTAGAGTCACAGATACGCAGTATTTT. Protein: CASSLTGTRVTDTQYF. The chain has TRBV5-4 and TRBJ2-3, with TRBD2 matching 8 bases. The V and J ends lost 5 bases and 2 bases, in that order; junction bases with no gene match: 10. From germline, CDR1 is SGHNT and CDR2 YYREEE (reference sequence). The CDR3 loop spans 16 amino acids.

V usage is TRBV29-1 and J usage is TRBJ2-3, with D tentatively TRBD1 (6 bases). The CDR3 has 12 residues. The ends were cut back, 3 bases at V and 4 bases at J, with 8 bases in the middle. Germline CDR1 and CDR2: SQVTM and ANQGSEA. The CDR3 sequence is CSVDQGPDTQYF. The CDR3 DNA follows: TGCAGCGTTGATCAGGGGCCAGATACGCAGTATTTT.

The genes are TRBV29-1 and TRBJ1-1, with D maybe TRBD1 (5 bases). In germline, CDR1 is SQVTM, CDR2 ANQGSEA. The CDR3 sequence is 11 residues long. V lost 6 bases to trimming and J lost 3 bases, with 8 bases between them. The CDR3 DNA follows: TGCAGCGTGACAGTATACACTGAAGCTTTCTTT. It encodes CSVTVYTEAFF. Complete variable domain (other parts from reference TRBV29-1 and TRBJ1-1): SAVISQKPSRDICQRGTSLTIQCQVDSQVTMMFWYRQQPGQSLTLIATANQGSEATYESGFVIDKFPISRPNLTFSTLTVSNMSPEDSSIYLCSVTVYTEAFFGQGTRLTVV.

This chain uses TRBV27 with TRBJ2-2, with 7 bases identical to TRBD1. Germline values: CDR1 MNHEY, CDR2 SMNVEV (reference sequence). V shed 4 bases, J shed 0 bases, and the junction held 2 bases outside the gene matches. The CDR3 covers 15 residues. CDR3 sequence: CASSSGTANTGELFF. The CDR3, as DNA: TGTGCCAGCAGTTCCGGGACAGCGAACACCGGGGAGCTGTTTTTT.

The V call is TRBV7-2, the J call TRBJ2-7; TRBD2 agrees at 8 bases. The junction had 11 bases not matched to a gene; V was cut back by 1 base and J by 3 bases. Germline V gives CDR1 SGHTA, CDR2 FQGNSA. The CDR3 length is 17 residues. The CDR3 reads CASSLGGSGAAGYEQYF. The CDR3 nucleotides read TGTGCCAGCAGCTTAGGTGGTAGCGGGGCAGCTGGCTACGAGCAGTACTTC.

J is TRBJ1-5 and V is TRBV10-3; D may be TRBD1 (6 bases). The CDR3 is 14 amino acids. Between the trimmed V and J ends, which lost 4 bases and 5 bases, there was a span of 12 bases. Germline V gene data show CDR1 as ENHRY and CDR2 as SYGVKD. CDR3 DNA sequence: TGTGCCATCAGTGGCAGGGGAACCGATCAGCCCCAGCATTTT. As protein: CAISGRGTDQPQHF.

Only a few counts were recorded for this clone. The chain uses TRBV2 and TRBJ1-2; TRBD1 aligns across 9 bases. The length of the CDR3 is 13 residues. V dropped 7 bases and J dropped 4; count of bases not matched to a gene: 4. Germline assignment: CDR1 SNHLY and CDR2 FYNNEI. CDR3 coding DNA: TGTGCCAGCAAACAGGGGGCGGGCTATGGCTACACCTTC. Translating gives CASKQGAGYGYTF.

The chain carries TRBV28 and TRBJ1-2; D may be TRBD1 (5 bases). Per the germline V gene, CDR1 is MDHEN and CDR2 is SYDVKM. This CDR3 contains 15 residues. Trimming took 7 bases from V and 2 from J, leaving 17 bases between them. CDR3 protein: CASKTGGGINYGYTF. The CDR3 nucleotides are TGTGCCAGCAAAACGGGGGGAGGGATCAACTATGGCTACACCTTC.

This clone has a count of ten or more. The genes are TRBV7-9 and TRBJ2-7; D is perhaps TRBD2 (6 bases). The CDR3 sequence is 13 residues long. Trimming cost V 5 bases and J 3 bases, with 11 bases left between them. CDR1 and CDR2 (germline): SEHNR, FQNEAQ (reference sequence). DNA of the CDR3: TGTGCCAGCAGCCCGGGGGTGGGCTACGAGCAGTACTTC. This codes for CASSPGVGYEQYF.

The chain recombines TRBV5-1 with TRBJ2-7; possible D gene TRBD1, 6 bases. Deletions cut 8 bases from V and 0 bases from J, with 18 bases between. Germline loops: CDR1 SGHRS, CDR2 YFSETQ. The CDR3 extends over 15 amino acids. The CDR3: CASTPQGRGSYEQYF. The CDR3 nucleotides are TGCGCCAGTACCCCACAGGGTCGGGGCTCCTACGAGCAGTACTTC.

CDR3 bases: TGTGCCAGCAGCTCGACATGGATGAACACTGAAGCTTTCTTT. Amino acids: CASSSTWMNTEAFF. The V and J genes are TRBV11-3 and TRBJ1-1; D not certain. Trimming cost V 4 bases and J 0 bases, with 9 bases left between them. There are 14 residues in the CDR3. CDR1 and CDR2 from the germline V gene are SGHNT and YENEEA.